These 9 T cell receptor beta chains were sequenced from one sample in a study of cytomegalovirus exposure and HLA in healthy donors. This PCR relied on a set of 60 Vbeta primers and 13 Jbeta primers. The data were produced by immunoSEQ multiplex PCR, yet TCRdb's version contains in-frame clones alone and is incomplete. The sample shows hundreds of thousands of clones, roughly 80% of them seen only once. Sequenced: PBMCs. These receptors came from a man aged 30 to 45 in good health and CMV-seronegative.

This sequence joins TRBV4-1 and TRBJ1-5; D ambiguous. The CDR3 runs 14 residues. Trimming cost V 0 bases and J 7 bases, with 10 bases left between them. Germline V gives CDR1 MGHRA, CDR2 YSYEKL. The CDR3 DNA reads TGCGCCAGCAGCCAAGATGAGGGTGTACAGCCCCAGCATTTT. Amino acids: CASSQDEGVQPQHF.

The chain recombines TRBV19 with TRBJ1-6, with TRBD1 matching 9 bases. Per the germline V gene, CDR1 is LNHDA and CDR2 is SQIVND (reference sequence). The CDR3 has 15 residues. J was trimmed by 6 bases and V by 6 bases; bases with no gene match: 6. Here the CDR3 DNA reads TGTGCCAGTAGCACAGGGGGCTTCGGTAATTCACCCCTCCACTTT. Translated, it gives CASSTGGFGNSPLHF.

CDR3 nucleotide sequence: TGTGCCAGCAGGCGAGGGGGACAGATACAAGAGACCCAGTACTTC. It codes for CASRRGGQIQETQYF. The chain employs TRBV28 and TRBJ2-5, with 7 bases matching TRBD1. J was trimmed by 2 bases and V by 6 bases; bases with no gene match: 9. This CDR3 contains 15 residues. CDR1 is MDHEN, CDR2 SYDVKM, per germline.

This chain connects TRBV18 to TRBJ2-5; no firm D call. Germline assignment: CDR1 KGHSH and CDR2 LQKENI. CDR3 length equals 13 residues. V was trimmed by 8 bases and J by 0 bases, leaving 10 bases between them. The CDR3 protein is CASSTRNQETQYF. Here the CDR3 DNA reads TGTGCCAGCAGCACCCGTAACCAAGAGACCCAGTACTTC.

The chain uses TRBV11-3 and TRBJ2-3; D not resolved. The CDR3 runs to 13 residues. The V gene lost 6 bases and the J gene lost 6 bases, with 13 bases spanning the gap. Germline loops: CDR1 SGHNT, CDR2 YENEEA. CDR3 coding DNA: TGTGCCAGCAGTCCTTTCGGCGGCGATACGCAGTATTTT. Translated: CASSPFGGDTQYF. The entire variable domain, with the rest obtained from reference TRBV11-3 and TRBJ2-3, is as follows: EAGVVQSPRYKIIEKKQPVAFWCNPISGHNTLYWYLQNLGQGPELLIRYENEEAVDDSQLPKDRFSAERLKGVDSTLKIQPAELGDSAVYLCASSPFGGDTQYFGPGTRLTVL.

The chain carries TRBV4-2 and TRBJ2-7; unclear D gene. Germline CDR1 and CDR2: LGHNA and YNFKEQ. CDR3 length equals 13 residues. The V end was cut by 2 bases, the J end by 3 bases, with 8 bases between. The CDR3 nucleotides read TGTGCCAGCAGCCAATTATCAGGCTACGAGCAGTACTTC. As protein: CASSQLSGYEQYF.

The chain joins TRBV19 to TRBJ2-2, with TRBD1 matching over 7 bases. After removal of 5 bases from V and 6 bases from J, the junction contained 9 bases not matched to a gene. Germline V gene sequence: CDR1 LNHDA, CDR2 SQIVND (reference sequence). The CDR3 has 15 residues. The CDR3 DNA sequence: TGTGCCAGTAGTCCCTCGACAGGGTTTCCCGGGGAGCTGTTTTTT. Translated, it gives CASSPSTGFPGELFF.

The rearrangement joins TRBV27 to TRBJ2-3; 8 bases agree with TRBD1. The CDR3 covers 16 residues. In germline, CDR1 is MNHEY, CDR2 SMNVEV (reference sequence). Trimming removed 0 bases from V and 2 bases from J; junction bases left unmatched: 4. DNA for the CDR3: TGTGCCAGCAGTTTATCGGGGACAGGCTACACAGATACGCAGTATTTT. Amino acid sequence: CASSLSGTGYTDTQYF.

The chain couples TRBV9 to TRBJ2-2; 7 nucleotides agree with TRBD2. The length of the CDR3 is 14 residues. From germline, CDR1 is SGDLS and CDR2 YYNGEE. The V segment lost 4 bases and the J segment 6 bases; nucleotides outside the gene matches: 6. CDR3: CASSSRGEAGELFF. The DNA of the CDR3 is TGTGCCAGCAGCTCCCGGGGGGAAGCCGGGGAGCTGTTTTTT.